Shown below are 29 T cell receptor beta chains from a single sample sequenced in a study of blood T cell repertoires in COVID-19. The table came from immunoSEQ multiplex PCR; TCRdb's copy has only in-frame clones and leaves some out. The data hold roughly 250,000 clones, with more than 75% observed a single time. Input material: PBMCs or T cells enriched from blood (not recorded which). The receptor source for this set is a woman in her thirties or forties with acute COVID-19.

J is TRBJ2-3 and V is TRBV2; possibly TRBD2 for D (6 bases). Germline CDR1 SNHLY, CDR2 FYNNEI. Trimming stripped 7 bases from V and 1 base from J, with 9 bases between. This CDR3 is built from 13 residues. Here the CDR3 DNA reads TGTGCCAGCACGGGGGAGGGCACAGATACGCAGTATTTT. It translates to CASTGEGTDTQYF.

To note about this clone: One junction end does not reproduce the germline sequence, and a read error may be involved. The chain joins TRBV2 to TRBJ2-7; TRBD2 matches 9 bases. CDR3 length: 11 amino acids. The germline gives CDR1 SNHLY, CDR2 FYNNEI. The DNA of the CDR3 is TGTGCCAAGGGGGCTAGCGGGACCGCGGACTTC. It yields the protein CAKGASGTADF.

The chain uses TRBV6-6 and TRBJ2-4; 8 bases match TRBD2. CDR3 length: 18 amino acids. Germline trimming cut 5 bases from V and 0 bases from J; bases unmatched to any gene: 12. Germline CDR1 is MNHNY and CDR2 is SVGAGI (reference sequence). This chain's CDR3 is CASSPLAVVPLAKNIQYF. The CDR3 bases are TGTGCCAGCAGTCCACTAGCGGTCGTCCCACTAGCCAAAAACATTCAGTACTTC.

This clone showed up just once. The chain couples TRBV29-1 to TRBJ1-2; 7 bases align to TRBD1. This CDR3 comprises 13 residues. Germline values: CDR1 SQVTM, CDR2 ANQGSEA. V trimming: 3 bases; J trimming: 4 bases; junction bases outside the gene matches: 5. CDR3 sequence: CSVERGRSYGYTF. CDR3 coding DNA: TGCAGCGTTGAGAGGGGGCGATCCTATGGCTACACCTTC.

V usage is TRBV12-5 and J usage is TRBJ2-1; 8 bases align to TRBD2. The CDR3 is 16 amino acids. The V and J ends lost 5 bases and 8 bases, in that order; junction bases with no gene match: 14. The germline gives CDR1 LGHNT, CDR2 FRNRAP. CDR3 amino acids: CASGLSQAGVRDEQFF. The DNA of the CDR3 is TGTGCTAGTGGTCTCTCCCAAGCGGGAGTAAGGGATGAGCAGTTCTTC. The variable domain in full, with the rest retrieved from reference TRBV12-5 and TRBJ2-1, is DARVTQTPRHKVTEMGQEVTMRCQPILGHNTVFWYRQTMMQGLELLAYFRNRAPLDDSGMPKDRFSAEMPDATLATLKIQPSEPRDSAVYFCASGLSQAGVRDEQFFGPGTRLTVL.

The chain carries TRBV19 and TRBJ1-1, with D uncertain. Germline-derived CDR1 and CDR2 are LNHDA and SQIVND (reference sequence). Trimming took 5 bases from V and 1 from J, leaving 11 bases between them. The CDR3 sequence is 14 residues long. CDR3 sequence reads: CASSPRMGNTEAFF. CDR3 bases: TGTGCCAGTAGTCCTAGGATGGGGAACACTGAAGCTTTCTTT. Full variable domain (remainder filled in from reference TRBV19 and TRBJ1-1): DGGITQSPKYLFRKEGQNVTLSCEQNLNHDAMYWYRQDPGQGLRLIYYSQIVNDFQKGDIAEGYSVSREKKESFPLTVTSAQKNPTAFYLCASSPRMGNTEAFFGQGTRLTVV.

This clone was seen a few times. The chain has TRBV29-1 and TRBJ2-1; 10 bases align to TRBD1. CDR1 is SQVTM, CDR2 ANQGSEA, per germline. J was trimmed by 9 bases and V by 7 bases; bases with no gene match: 6. The CDR3 contains 12 residues. The CDR3 coding sequence is TGCAGCGCCGGGACAGGGGTTACTGAGCAGTTCTTC. Encoded protein: CSAGTGVTEQFF.

Comments on this clone: Other DNA sequences of this sample code for an identical CDR3. The gene calls are TRBV9 and TRBJ2-5; 10 nucleotides line up with TRBD2. CDR3 length equals 15 residues. Germline trimming cut 0 bases from V and 4 bases from J; bases unmatched to any gene: 3. The germline gives CDR1 SGDLS, CDR2 YYNGEE. For the CDR3, the DNA is TGTGCCAGCAGCGTAGGGGTAGCGGGAGGAGAGACCCAGTACTTC. Translated: CASSVGVAGGETQYF. Full variable domain (remainder filled in from reference TRBV9 and TRBJ2-5): DSGVTQTPKHLITATGQRVTLRCSPRSGDLSVYWYQQSLDQGLQFLIQYYNGEERAKGNILERFSAQQFPDLHSELNLSSLELGDSALYFCASSVGVAGGETQYFGPGTRLLVL.

V usage is TRBV27 and J usage is TRBJ2-1; 7 nucleotides agree with TRBD2. Germline V gives CDR1 MNHEY, CDR2 SMNVEV (reference sequence). There are 16 residues in the CDR3. V was pared by 5 bases and J by 2 bases, with 9 bases of the junction left unmatched. The DNA for the CDR3 is TGTGCCAGCAGTCCGGTAGATACTAGCGCCTACAATGAGCAGTTCTTC. The encoded protein is CASSPVDTSAYNEQFF.

V gene TRBV7-2 combines with J gene TRBJ2-1, with 7 bases identical to TRBD1. CDR3 length: 16 amino acids. The V gene's germline CDR1 is SGHTA and CDR2 FQGNSA. V shed 7 bases, J shed 0 bases, and the junction held 9 bases outside the gene matches. This CDR3 reads CASTPQGRSSYNEQFF. The CDR3 region has the DNA TGTGCCAGCACCCCACAGGGGCGGAGCTCCTACAATGAGCAGTTCTTC.

Concerning this clone itself: Other DNA variants within this sample encode the same CDR3. In nucleotides, the CDR3 is TGTGCCAGCAGTTTAGCAGGTTATAGCAATCAGCCCCAGCATTTT. Residues: CASSLAGYSNQPQHF. The chain links TRBV27 to TRBJ1-5; unclear D gene. Trimming took off 2 bases at V and 0 bases at J, with 8 bases between the two ends. The V gene's germline CDR1 is MNHEY and CDR2 SMNVEV (reference sequence). This CDR3 is 15 amino acids long.

The genes are TRBV27 and TRBJ2-7; D not certain. Germline CDR1 reads MNHEY; CDR2 reads SMNVEV (reference sequence). The CDR3 totals 15 residues. Trimming took off 4 bases at V and 1 base at J, with 14 bases between the two ends. CDR3 DNA sequence: TGTGCCAGCAGTTGGGCCCAGGTTCCTTCCTACGAGCAGTACTTC. Translating it yields CASSWAQVPSYEQYF.

The J gene is TRBJ2-3, the V gene TRBV6-5; TRBD2 aligns across 14 bases. Per the germline V gene, CDR1 is MNHEY and CDR2 is SVGAGI. After removal of 6 bases from V and 5 bases from J, the junction contained 4 bases not matched to a gene. CDR3 length equals 15 residues. The CDR3 spells CASRGLAGAVDTQYF. Written as DNA, the CDR3 is TGTGCCAGCAGGGGACTAGCGGGGGCGGTAGATACGCAGTATTTT.

This sequence joins TRBV5-6 and TRBJ1-1; perhaps TRBD1 as D (6 bases). This CDR3 spans 13 amino acids. Germline values: CDR1 SGHDT, CDR2 YYEEEE. V lost 7 bases, J lost 0 bases, and 10 bases lay in between. CDR3 loop: CASVRGMNTEAFF. The CDR3 DNA follows: TGTGCCAGCGTGAGGGGGATGAACACTGAAGCTTTCTTT.

The V call is TRBV4-1, the J call TRBJ1-2; 8 bases map to TRBD1. Trimming cost V 0 bases and J 6 bases; bases outside gene matches: 6. CDR1 MGHRA and CDR2 YSYEKL come from the germline V gene. This CDR3 is 15 amino acids long. CDR3 in amino acids: CASSQEPSTGDGYTF. CDR3 nucleotides: TGCGCCAGCAGCCAAGAGCCCTCGACAGGGGATGGCTACACCTTC.

This clone was picked up a small number of times. The chain uses TRBV18 and TRBJ1-5, with D tentatively TRBD1 (5 bases). The germline V and J ends were trimmed by 0 bases and 6 bases, with 9 bases remaining between them. Germline V gene lookup returns CDR1 KGHSH and CDR2 LQKENI. The CDR3 sequence is 14 residues long. This CDR3 reads CASSPPSGVQPQHF. In DNA form, the CDR3 reads TGTGCCAGCTCACCACCGTCGGGGGTTCAGCCCCAGCATTTT.

The rearrangement links TRBV19 to TRBJ2-2; TRBD1 agrees at 7 bases. From germline, CDR1 is LNHDA and CDR2 SQIVND (reference sequence). With 4 bases clipped from V and 3 bases from J, the junction kept 5 bases outside the gene matches. The CDR3 covers 15 residues. CDR3 protein: CASSTRTGDTGELFF. The CDR3 region has the DNA TGTGCCAGTAGTACCCGGACAGGCGACACCGGGGAGCTGTTTTTT.

The chain joins TRBV7-2 to TRBJ2-1; D possibly corresponds to TRBD1 (5 bases). From germline, CDR1 is SGHTA and CDR2 FQGNSA. The CDR3 extends over 14 amino acids. The V and J ends lost 2 bases and 3 bases respectively, with 8 bases between them. The CDR3 here is CASSLNRRYNEQFF. The CDR3 DNA is TGTGCCAGCAGCTTAAACAGGCGCTACAATGAGCAGTTCTTC. Based on the CDR3 plus reference TRBV7-2 and TRBJ2-1, the full variable domain is GAGVSQSPSNKVTEKGKDVELRCDPISGHTALYWYRQSLGQGLEFLIYFQGNSAPDKSGLPSDRFSAERTGGSVSTLTIQRTQQEDSAVYLCASSLNRRYNEQFFGPGTRLTVL.

This chain links TRBV27 with TRBJ2-3; 7 nucleotides line up with TRBD2. CDR1 is MNHEY and CDR2 is SMNVEV in the germline V gene (reference sequence). This CDR3 is built from 15 residues. V gave up 5 bases and J gave up 2 bases; unmatched junction bases: 7. CDR3 protein: CASSRVAGPTDTQYF. The CDR3 DNA reads TGTGCCAGCAGTCGAGTAGCGGGCCCCACAGATACGCAGTATTTT.

The V and J genes are TRBV7-8 and TRBJ1-1; D is ambiguous. Trimming shortened V by 6 bases and J by 8 bases, and 16 bases separated the two germline ends. The CDR3 extends over 13 amino acids. Germline assignment: CDR1 SGHVS and CDR2 FQNEAQ. The CDR3 reads CASREREAKEAFF. As DNA, the CDR3 is TGTGCCAGCAGGGAACGGGAGGCAAAAGAAGCTTTCTTT.

The CDR3 DNA reads TGTGCCCTGACAGGGAACACTGAAGCTTTCTTT. Translation: CALTGNTEAFF. The rearrangement uses TRBV30 and TRBJ1-1, with D possibly matching TRBD1 (6 bases). The V and J ends lost 8 bases and 1 base respectively, with 8 bases between them. CDR1 and CDR2 (germline): GTSNPN, SVGIG (reference sequence). The CDR3 length is 11 residues.

V gene TRBV10-1 combines with J gene TRBJ1-5; 7 bases are shared with TRBD1. With V trimmed by 7 bases and J by 3 bases, 9 bases remained unmatched. The germline V gene has CDR1 WNHNN and CDR2 SYGVQD (reference sequence). The CDR3 runs 15 residues. The CDR3 DNA reads as TGCGCCAGCACTCCCGGACAGGACTTCAATCAGCCCCAGCATTTT. Residues: CASTPGQDFNQPQHF.

The J gene is TRBJ2-5, the V gene TRBV19, with D perhaps TRBD2 (6 bases). This CDR3 is built from 11 residues. Deletions cut 7 bases from V and 4 bases from J, with 7 bases between. Germline CDR1 LNHDA, CDR2 SQIVND (reference sequence). Written as DNA, the CDR3 is TGTGCCAGTAAAGCGGGAGAGACCCAGTACTTC. Its protein product is CASKAGETQYF.

The chain has TRBV7-2 and TRBJ2-2; 7 bases fit TRBD2. This CDR3 region has 16 residues. Germline V gives CDR1 SGHTA, CDR2 FQGNSA. J gave up 1 base and V 3 bases, and 5 bases lay outside the gene matches. CDR3 region: CASSFDSGRNTGELFF. For the CDR3, the DNA is TGTGCCAGCAGCTTCGATAGCGGGCGGAACACCGGGGAGCTGTTTTTT.

The CDR3 nucleotides are TGTGCCAGCAGTGAAGTGACTAGCGGGCAAGACACAGATACGCAGTATTTT. This sequence encodes CASSEVTSGQDTDTQYF. V and J are TRBV2 and TRBJ2-3; TRBD2 aligns across 10 bases. Germline CDR1 SNHLY, CDR2 FYNNEI. CDR3 length: 17 amino acids. The ends lost 1 base at V and 2 bases at J; junction bases unmatched: 6.

The J gene is TRBJ2-7, the V gene TRBV1; TRBD1, the table's D call, lacks a check against the DNA. TRBV1 is listed as a pseudogene. The CDR3 extends over 14 amino acids. The DNA for the CDR3 is TGCACCAGCAGCCAACCGGACAGCTCAGACGAGCAGTACTTC. Protein product: CTSSQPDSSDEQYF.

The genes are TRBV7-6 and TRBJ1-5; 8 bases fit TRBD1. Trimming cost V 2 bases and J 3 bases; bases outside gene matches: 3. Per germline, CDR1 SGHVS and CDR2 FNYEAQ. The CDR3 extends over 15 amino acids. The CDR3 region is CASSLYRGDNQPQHF. The CDR3 bases are TGTGCCAGCAGCTTATACAGGGGGGACAATCAGCCCCAGCATTTT.

The chain uses TRBV5-1 and TRBJ2-5; tentative D call: TRBD2 (5 bases). Germline V gene lookup returns CDR1 SGHRS and CDR2 YFSETQ. The V and J ends lost 0 bases and 5 bases respectively, with 8 bases between them. The CDR3 sequence is 13 residues long. CDR3 nucleotides: TGCGCCAGCAGCTTGGGGGGAGTGGAGACCCAGTACTTC. Protein sequence: CASSLGGVETQYF.

The chain is built from TRBV27 and TRBJ1-6; D remains ambiguous. The CDR3 is 14 amino acids. Trimming pared 6 bases from V and 4 bases from J, leaving 10 bases between. Per germline, CDR1 MNHEY and CDR2 SMNVEV (reference sequence). The chain's CDR3 is CASSRSGYNSPLHF. DNA of the CDR3: TGTGCCAGCAGCCGATCGGGGTATAATTCACCCCTCCACTTT.